One and the same sample provided the 6 T cell receptor beta chains below, sequenced in a study of T-cell memory formation after mild COVID-19. TCRdb itself ran the 5' RACE reads through MiXCR, one entry per CDR3 protein. The top ten clones hold under 4.5% of a sample with roughly 170,000 distinct CDR3 sequences, roughly 18% of them seen once. Sequencing was carried out using PBMCs or a T cell subset sorted from them (not recorded which). The receptors derive from a man younger than 35 who had mild COVID-19 (a few samples of this study predate the infection). Cell type and time point are not known.

The V and J genes are TRBV6-5 and TRBJ1-5; the D is unclear. The germline V and J ends were trimmed by 4 bases and 6 bases, with 7 bases remaining between them. The germline V gene has CDR1 MNHEY and CDR2 SVGAGI. The CDR3 has 12 residues. CDR3 coding DNA: TGTGCCAGCAGTTTACCAGGTCAGCCCCAGCATTTT. This encodes CASSLPGQPQHF.

This clonotype was found a few times. The chain employs TRBV10-3 and TRBJ2-7, with 16 bases identical to TRBD2. Germline CDR1 ENHRY, CDR2 SYGVKD. V was clipped by 5 bases and J by 5 bases; unmatched bases: 9. The CDR3 totals 17 residues. The CDR3 DNA follows: TGTGCCATCAGTAGGGGACTAGCGGGGGGGCCGGACAACGAGCAGTACTTC. Translation gives CAISRGLAGGPDNEQYF.

This clonotype has a handful of counts. The CDR3 protein is CASSLTGTVSTGELFF. The CDR3 DNA reads TGTGCCAGCAGCTTAACCGGGACAGTGAGCACCGGGGAGCTGTTTTTT. This rearrangement joins TRBV7-3 to TRBJ2-2, with 7 bases aligning to TRBD1. Germline-derived CDR1 and CDR2 are SGHTA and FQGTGA. The CDR3 is 16 amino acids. With V trimmed by 0 bases and J by 4 bases, 5 bases remained unmatched.

V is TRBV5-1 and J is TRBJ1-1; D call uncertain. V was cut by 1 base and J by 0 bases, with 7 bases left in between. Per the germline V gene, CDR1 is SGHRS and CDR2 is YFSETQ. This CDR3 comprises 14 residues. The CDR3 region has the DNA TGCGCCAGCAGCTTGAGAGATCTGAACACTGAAGCTTTCTTT. Amino acid sequence: CASSLRDLNTEAFF.

This clonotype has ten or more counts. This chain links TRBV9 with TRBJ2-5; TRBD1 aligns across 7 bases. The junction had 5 bases not matched to a gene; V was cut back by 2 bases and J by 4 bases. The germline gives CDR1 SGDLS, CDR2 YYNGEE. The length of the CDR3 is 14 residues. CDR3 bases: TGTGCCAGCAGCGTTGGTAGGGGGCCAGAGACCCAGTACTTC. Protein sequence: CASSVGRGPETQYF.

The genes are TRBV4-2 and TRBJ2-4; tentatively, D is TRBD2 (6 bases). The CDR3 consists of 12 residues. With 3 bases removed from V and 6 bases from J, the gap between germline ends came to 6 bases. CDR1 and CDR2 from the germline V gene are LGHNA and YNFKEQ. CDR3 sequence (DNA): TGTGCCAGCAGCCAGGGACTAAACATTCAGTACTTC. Its translation is CASSQGLNIQYF.